The 7 T cell receptor beta chains below all came from one sample that was sequenced in a study of blood T cell repertoires in COVID-19. Profiled with immunoSEQ multiplex PCR; TCRdb holds only in-frame clones, not every one. This sample carries under 300,000 clones, around 90% of them seen once, and the ten largest clones take about 1.7%. The sample consisted of PBMCs or T cells enriched from blood (not recorded which). All receptors derive from a middle-aged woman who had recovered from COVID-19.

The chain has TRBV15 and TRBJ2-2; D may be TRBD1 (6 bases). Germline V gene sequence: CDR1 LNHNV, CDR2 YYDKDF (reference sequence). V dropped 9 bases and J dropped 3 bases, with 20 bases sitting between them. This CDR3 comprises 16 residues. The CDR3 coding sequence is TGTGCCACAAAACCATACGGGACACAGTACACCGGGGAGCTGTTTTTT. This gives the protein CATKPYGTQYTGELFF.

This clone was seen a single time. V and J are TRBV9 and TRBJ2-1; 10 bases are a match to TRBD2. Germline CDR1 SGDLS, CDR2 YYNGEE. There are 18 residues in the CDR3. With V trimmed by 4 bases and J by 0 bases, 10 bases remained unmatched. DNA for the CDR3: TGTGCCAGCAGCTCGCCGGGACTAGCGTCTAGCTCCTACAATGAGCAGTTCTTC. Amino acids: CASSSPGLASSSYNEQFF.

The chain has TRBV15 and TRBJ2-1; possible D gene TRBD2, 7 bases. The V gene's germline CDR1 is LNHNV and CDR2 YYDKDF (reference sequence). V gave up 1 base and J gave up 5 bases, with 18 bases separating them. CDR3 length equals 17 residues. In DNA, the CDR3 is TGTGCCACCAGCAGAGGAGGGGGGGCCCCACTCCACAATGAGCAGTTCTTC. Translating gives CATSRGGGAPLHNEQFF. Supplemented by reference TRBV15 and TRBJ2-1, the full variable domain reads DAMVIQNPRYQVTQFGKPVTLSCSQTLNHNVMYWYQQKSSQAPKLLFHYYDKDFNNEADTPDNFQSRRPNTSFCFLDIRSPGLGDTAMYLCATSRGGGAPLHNEQFFGPGTRLTVL.

Concerning this clone itself: Germline and junction disagree at one end, which may indicate a read error. The genes are TRBV18 and TRBJ1-1; D unclear. The CDR3 has 14 residues. The germline V gene has CDR1 KGHSH and CDR2 LQKENI. CDR3 DNA sequence: TGTGCCAGCGCACCGGCGGCATTGAACACTGAAGCTTTCTTT. Translating it yields CASAPAALNTEAFF.

This chain links TRBV18 with TRBJ1-2; D is perhaps TRBD1 (5 bases). The CDR3 has 14 residues. The V end was cut by 6 bases, the J end by 3 bases, with 14 bases between. Germline V gene data show CDR1 as KGHSH and CDR2 as LQKENI. CDR3 loop: CASSPLDNYYGYTF. DNA of the CDR3: TGTGCCAGCTCTCCTCTGGACAACTACTATGGCTACACCTTC.

The chain is built from TRBV28 and TRBJ1-1, with 8 bases matching TRBD1. CDR1 is MDHEN and CDR2 is SYDVKM in the germline V gene. Trimming took 3 bases from V and 2 from J; bases not matched to a gene: 5. This CDR3 spans 15 amino acids. The CDR3 region has the DNA TGTGCCAGCAGTTTGCACAGGGGGACAAACACTGAAGCTTTCTTT. Its protein product is CASSLHRGTNTEAFF.

The chain joins TRBV4-2 to TRBJ1-6; possible D gene TRBD1, 6 bases. The germline V gene has CDR1 LGHNA and CDR2 YNFKEQ. The length of the CDR3 is 15 residues. V shed 0 bases and J shed 9 bases, with 12 bases lying between them. The CDR3 here is CASSQDTGIASPLHF. The CDR3 DNA reads TGTGCCAGCAGCCAAGATACAGGGATAGCTTCACCCCTCCACTTT.